The clone carrying this T cell receptor beta chain turned up a few times. V lost 7 bases, J lost 8 bases, and 4 bases stayed unmatched. CDR1 is MNHNS, CDR2 SASEGT, per germline. This CDR3 has 12 amino acids. The assay was immunoSEQ multiplex PCR, and TCRdb's table has in-frame clones only and misses some. The repertoire holds 150,000 to 200,000 clones, with 65% to 85% as singletons. Participant reports of clinical history set cohort assignment. The data were taken from a study of blood T cell repertoires in COVID-19. J is TRBJ1-4 and V is TRBV6-1, with 7 bases that match TRBD1. The origin of this receptor is a man between 70 and 80 years old who had been exposed to COVID-19. The sample taken for sequencing was PBMCs or T cells enriched from blood (not recorded which). CDR3 bases: TGTGCCAGCAAGGGGGCGACGGAAAAACTGTTTTTT. Translated, it gives CASKGATEKLFF.